The TCR beta chain under discussion was sequenced for a study of blood T cells in healthy people across ages. Study-level points and caveats: Observed TCR beta diversity showed a strong correlation with the percentage of naive T cells as measured by flow cytometry. Age brought a roughly linear fall in TCR beta diversity measured per million T cells. It was the long-lived donors that had more naive CD4+ cells and higher diversity than aged donors.

Trimming left V 5 bases short and J 0 bases short, with 14 bases between. This CDR3 spans 16 amino acids. The use of a sample-barcoded 5' primer and a J-beta primer mix characterized a second PCR of roughly 6 to 12 cycles. MiXCR, applied by TCRdb to the 5' RACE reads, yields one record per CDR3 protein. The sample lists over 600,000 distinct CDR3 sequences, around 21% occurring once. With respect to this clonotype: Antigen: not known.

The sample consisted of blood. The V call is TRBV12-3 or TRBV12-4, the J call TRBJ1-3, with D possibly TRBD1 on 6 matching bases. The TCR sequence derives from a man between 65 and 79 years old in good health. The CDR3 reads CASSLAGESSGNTIYF. DNA of the CDR3: TGTGCCAGCAGTCTCGCAGGGGAAAGCTCTGGAAACACCATATATTTT.